These T cell receptor beta chains were read from a single sample in a study of blood T cell repertoires in COVID-19. Clones were read by immunoSEQ multiplex PCR, and TCRdb kept only the in-frame ones, dropping some. The data hold more than 250,000 clones, with roughly 88% observed a single time. The sample comprised peripheral blood. The receptor source for this set is a woman aged 25 to 39 with COVID-19, enrolled during active disease. CDR3s include the opening cysteine and the closing phenylalanine or tryptophan. A D gene is named only where the DNA matches it firmly. Clone size is stated in some rows and not others, as once, few, many or a class when expanded.

cdr3_length,j_call,v_call,d_call,clone_size,cdr3_nt,cdr3_aa
15,TRBJ1-5,TRBV18,TRBD1,.,TGTGCCAGCTCCCCCGGACAGGGGGTCGGTCAGCCCCAGCATTTT,CASSPGQGVGQPQHF
12,TRBJ1-2,TRBV28,TRBD1,.,TGTGCCAGCGCGGGACAGGGCTATGGCTACACCTTC,CASAGQGYGYTF
12,TRBJ2-3,TRBV2,.,.,TGTGCCAGCAGTCTTCCGACAGATACGCAGTATTTT,CASSLPTDTQYF
18,TRBJ2-5,TRBV30,.,.,TGTGCCTGGAGTGTTTCATTACGGGAGCACGGCGTCCAAGAGACCCAGTACTTC,CAWSVSLREHGVQETQYF
12,TRBJ1-2,TRBV18,.,.,TGTGCCAGCTCCCCGGGGAGCCGGGGCTACACCTTC,CASSPGSRGYTF
14,TRBJ1-2,TRBV27,.,.,TGTGCCAGCGGACCAACGGGACTCGTCTATGGCTACACCTTC,CASGPTGLVYGYTF
14,TRBJ1-6,TRBV19,.,few,TGTGCCAGTAGTATAGGGGACACCTTATATCCCCTCCACTTT,CASSIGDTLYPLHF
13,TRBJ1-2,TRBV28,TRBD1,.,TGTGCCAGCAGTGGAACAGGGGGCATGGGCTACACCTTC,CASSGTGGMGYTF
12,TRBJ2-2,TRBV5-4,.,once,TGTGCCAGCAGCTTGACAGGAGTGGAGCTGTTTTTT,CASSLTGVELFF
14,TRBJ1-1,TRBV19,TRBD1,.,TGTGCCAGTAGCACCGGGACAGGGGGCGATGAAGCTTTCTTT,CASSTGTGGDEAFF
16,TRBJ2-2,TRBV9,TRBD2,few,TGTGCCAGCAGCCCCTGGGCTAGCGGTAACACCGGGGAGCTGTTTTTT,CASSPWASGNTGELFF
16,TRBJ2-3,TRBV9,TRBD2,.,TGTGCCAGCAGCCCGCTAATGGGAGGGGATAGGTATACGCAGTATTTT,CASSPLMGGDRYTQYF
16,TRBJ1-2,TRBV11-2,TRBD1,.,TGTGCCAGCAGCTCAAATTCCGGGACAGGGAGACTTGGCTACACCTTC,CASSSNSGTGRLGYTF
17,TRBJ2-2,TRBV2,TRBD1,.,TGTGCCAGCAGTATCGGGACAGCCTTTGGAATGACCGGGGAGCTGTTTTTT,CASSIGTAFGMTGELFF
15,TRBJ1-3,TRBV6-4,TRBD1,.,TGTGCCAGCAGTGACGTACAGGGGGCCGGAAACACCATATATTTT,CASSDVQGAGNTIYF